What follows is one TCR beta chain and its context. Its binding antigen is unknown. One base away there is no much larger clone; base qualities are not given. Inclusive of the bounding cysteine and phenylalanine, the CDR3 is 14 residues long. Of the read, only the CDR3 DNA is kept; its 42 bases are in frame from base 1. The germline V gene specifies MDHEN as CDR1 and SYDVKM as CDR2. Trimming removed 8 bases from V and 9 bases from J; the gene matches leave 11 bases unexplained. This record belongs to a study of T cell changes during pregnancy in multiple sclerosis (dated by TCRdb to about 2019). In the study overall: The study looked at changes in the T cell repertoire across pregnancy in women with multiple sclerosis.

The library was built by means of the immunoSEQ multiplex PCR assay. Here the immuneACCESS table is served through TCRdb, limited to in-frame sequences with V and J called. Missing clones are a known gap in these copies; in checked studies unresolved V genes cover under half, and the rest lacks a known reason. The sample table records over 50,000 clones; roughly 89% of these occur just once. Of the sample, about 5% is held by the ten largest clones. The sample was peripheral blood from another person, used as feeder cells. The receptor was isolated from a human donor whose cells served as feeder cells for cultures in a pregnancy study. This chain is built from TRBV28 and TRBJ2-1; 9 bases in the junction line up with TRBD1. This receptor carries the CDR3 CASADLGQGGEQFF. The bases are TGTGCCAGCGCCGATCTGGGACAGGGAGGTGAGCAGTTCTTC. The CDR3, completed at both ends by the reference TRBV28 and TRBJ2-1 genes, gives the full variable domain DVKVTQSSRYLVKRTGEKVFLECVQDMDHENMFWYRQDPGLGLRLIYFSYDVKMKEKGDIPEGYSVSREKKERFSLILESASTNQTSMYLCASADLGQGGEQFFGPGTRLTVL.